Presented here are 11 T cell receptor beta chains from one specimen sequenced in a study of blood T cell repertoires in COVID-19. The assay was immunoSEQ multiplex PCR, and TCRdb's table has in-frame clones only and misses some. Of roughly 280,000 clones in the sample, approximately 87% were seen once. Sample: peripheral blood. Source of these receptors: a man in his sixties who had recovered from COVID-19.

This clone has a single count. CDR3 DNA sequence: TGCGCCAGCAGCGCAAGCGGGGGGCTTAACACCGGGGAGCTGTTTTTT. It translates to CASSASGGLNTGELFF. The chain couples TRBV5-1 to TRBJ2-2; 9 bases fit TRBD2. Germline CDR1 SGHRS, CDR2 YFSETQ. V gave up 4 bases and J gave up 2 bases; unmatched junction bases: 6. CDR3 length equals 16 residues.

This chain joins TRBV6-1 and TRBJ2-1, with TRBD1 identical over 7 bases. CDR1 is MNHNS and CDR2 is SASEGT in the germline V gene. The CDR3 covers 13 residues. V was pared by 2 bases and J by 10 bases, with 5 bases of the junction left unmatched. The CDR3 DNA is TGTGCCAGCAGTGAAACAGGGGCACGGGAGCAGTTCTTC. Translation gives CASSETGAREQFF.

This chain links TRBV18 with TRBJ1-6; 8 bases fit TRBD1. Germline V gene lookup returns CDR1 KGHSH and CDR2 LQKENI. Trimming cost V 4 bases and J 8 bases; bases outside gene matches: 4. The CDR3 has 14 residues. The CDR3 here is CASSHQDRDSPLHF. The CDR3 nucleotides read TGTGCCAGCTCACATCAGGACAGGGATTCACCCCTCCACTTT.

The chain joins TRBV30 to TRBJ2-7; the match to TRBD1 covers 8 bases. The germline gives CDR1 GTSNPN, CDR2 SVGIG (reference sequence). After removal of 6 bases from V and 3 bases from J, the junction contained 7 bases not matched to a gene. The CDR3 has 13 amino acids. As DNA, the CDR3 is TGTGCCTGCCGCCGGACAGGGAACTACGAGCAGTACTTC. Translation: CACRRTGNYEQYF.

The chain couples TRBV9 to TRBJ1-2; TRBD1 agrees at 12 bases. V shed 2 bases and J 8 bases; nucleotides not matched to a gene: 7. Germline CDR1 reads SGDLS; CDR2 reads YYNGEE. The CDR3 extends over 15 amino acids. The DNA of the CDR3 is TGTGCCAGCAGCGTCCGGGACAGGGGGCACCTGGGCTACACCTTC. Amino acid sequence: CASSVRDRGHLGYTF.

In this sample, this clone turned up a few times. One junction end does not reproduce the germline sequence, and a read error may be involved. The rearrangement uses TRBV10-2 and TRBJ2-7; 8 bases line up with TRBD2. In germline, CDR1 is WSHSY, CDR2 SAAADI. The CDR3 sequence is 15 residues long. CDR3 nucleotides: TGCGCCAGCACTCCCTTCAGCGGGAGCTCCGACGAGCAGTACTTC. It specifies CASTPFSGSSDEQYF.

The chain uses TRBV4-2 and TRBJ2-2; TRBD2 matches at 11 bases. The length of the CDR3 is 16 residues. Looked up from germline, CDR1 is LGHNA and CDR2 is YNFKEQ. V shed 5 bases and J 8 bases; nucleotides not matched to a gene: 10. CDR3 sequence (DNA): TGTGCCAGCAGCGGGGAACTAGCGGGAGCCTCTGGGGAGCTGTTTTTT. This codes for CASSGELAGASGELFF.

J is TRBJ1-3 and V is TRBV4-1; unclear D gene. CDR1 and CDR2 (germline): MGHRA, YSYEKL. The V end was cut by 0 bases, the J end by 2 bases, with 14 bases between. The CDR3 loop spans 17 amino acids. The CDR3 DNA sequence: TGCGCCAGCAGCCAAGATTATAAGAGGCCGACTGGAAACACCATATATTTT. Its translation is CASSQDYKRPTGNTIYF.

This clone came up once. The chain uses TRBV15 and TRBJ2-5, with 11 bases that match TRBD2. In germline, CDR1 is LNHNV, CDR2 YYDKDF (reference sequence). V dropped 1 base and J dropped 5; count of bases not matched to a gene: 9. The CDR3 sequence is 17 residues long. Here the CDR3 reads CATSRGLAGTSGETQYF. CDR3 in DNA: TGTGCCACCAGCAGAGGACTAGCGGGGACCTCCGGGGAGACCCAGTACTTC.

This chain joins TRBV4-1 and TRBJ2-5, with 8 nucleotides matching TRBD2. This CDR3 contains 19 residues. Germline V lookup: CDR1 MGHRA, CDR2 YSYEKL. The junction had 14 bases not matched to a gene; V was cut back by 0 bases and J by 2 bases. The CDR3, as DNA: TGCGCCAGCAGCCAAGATTGGGGAACAAGCGGGGGAAGACAAGAGACCCAGTACTTC. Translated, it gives CASSQDWGTSGGRQETQYF.

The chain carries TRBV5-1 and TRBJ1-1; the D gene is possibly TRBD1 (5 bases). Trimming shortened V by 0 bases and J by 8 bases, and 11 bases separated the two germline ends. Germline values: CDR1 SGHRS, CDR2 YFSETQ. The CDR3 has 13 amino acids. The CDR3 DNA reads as TGCGCCAGCAGCTTGGGACGGGGACTCGAAGCTTTCTTT. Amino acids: CASSLGRGLEAFF.